This T cell receptor (beta chain) was identified during a study of T cell repertoires in cytomegalovirus infection. There are many counts of this clonotype. Its antigen is unidentified. Broader study findings: Predominance within the ex vivo response was attributable to HLA-C-restricted CMV-specific TCR beta clonotypes.

J lost 0 bases, V lost 5 bases, and 6 bases had no gene match. CDR3 length: 16 amino acids. Via MiXCR, TCRdb re-called the reads, giving one row per CDR3 protein. Here the sample spans fewer than 550,000 distinct CDR3 sequences, roughly 10% being singletons. The chain carries TRBV12-3 or TRBV12-4 and TRBJ2-7; 11 positions match TRBD2. The material sequenced was PBMCs. The TCR sequence derives from a human donor in good health (CMV status not recorded). Some clones in this sample may be carry-over from other donors' samples. This CDR3 reads CASSPRLAGSSYEQYF. The DNA of the CDR3 is TGTGCCAGCAGTCCCCGACTAGCGGGGAGCTCCTACGAGCAGTACTTC.